Listed below are T cell receptor beta chains from one sample, sequenced in a study of blood T cell repertoires in COVID-19. Using immunoSEQ multiplex PCR, the repertoire was profiled, and TCRdb retains in-frame clones only, with some absent. Of roughly 110,000 clones listed, 85% to 90% are singletons. The specimen sequenced was peripheral blood. The receptors derive from a human donor with acute or convalescent COVID-19. The donor label of this sample is uncertain. The CDR3 runs from the conserved cysteine through the conserved F or W. Fields, in order: clone size, V gene, J gene, D gene, CDR3 protein, CDR3 DNA. A D gene is named only where the DNA matches it firmly. Only some rows state a clone size, as once, few, many or a class for expanded clones.

size: -
V: TRBV30
J: TRBJ1-1
D: TRBD1
CDR3: CAWRRDRVAFF
DNA: TGTGCCTGGAGAAGAGACAGGGTAGCTTTCTTT

size: few
V: TRBV29-1
J: TRBJ1-4
D: -
CDR3: CSVETGRGKLFF
DNA: TGCAGCGTTGAAACAGGGAGGGGAAAACTGTTTTTT

size: -
V: TRBV5-1
J: TRBJ2-3
D: TRBD2
CDR3: CASSLLGSGSTDTQYF
DNA: TGCGCCAGCAGCTTGTTAGGTAGCGGGAGCACAGATACGCAGTATTTT

size: -
V: TRBV19
J: TRBJ2-3
D: TRBD2
CDR3: CASSIAKGGGPHTDTQYF
DNA: TGTGCCAGTAGTATAGCAAAGGGCGGGGGGCCTCACACAGATACGCAGTATTTT

size: -
V: TRBV5-1
J: TRBJ1-1
D: -
CDR3: CASNQGPNTEAFF
DNA: TGCGCCAGCAACCAGGGGCCGAACACTGAAGCTTTCTTT

size: -
V: TRBV18
J: TRBJ2-1
D: TRBD1
CDR3: CASSPRDRGLDEQFF
DNA: TGTGCCAGCTCACCCCGGGACAGGGGTTTGGATGAGCAGTTCTTC

size: -
V: TRBV19
J: TRBJ1-2
D: -
CDR3: CASSIRAGDGYTF
DNA: TGTGCCAGTAGTATAAGGGCAGGGGATGGCTACACCTTC

size: -
V: TRBV4-2
J: TRBJ1-1
D: TRBD1
CDR3: CASSPRDRGNTEAFF
DNA: TGTGCCAGCAGCCCAAGGGACAGGGGGAACACTGAAGCTTTCTTT

size: -
V: TRBV4-1
J: TRBJ2-7
D: TRBD2
CDR3: CASSQDLRPSGSNEQYF
DNA: TGCGCCAGCAGCCAAGACCTACGGCCTAGCGGGAGCAACGAGCAGTACTTC

size: -
V: TRBV29-1
J: TRBJ2-3
D: TRBD2
CDR3: CSVETSGSTDTQYF
DNA: TGCAGCGTTGAGACTAGCGGGAGTACAGATACGCAGTATTTT